This TCR beta chain is from a study of cytomegalovirus exposure and HLA in healthy donors. PCR employed 60 Vbeta and 13 Jbeta primers. Sequencing used immunoSEQ multiplex PCR; TCRdb keeps in-frame clones, though not all of them. The table has about 190,000 clones, 60% to 80% seen once; the top ten hold less than 4%. The source is a woman aged 30 to 39 in good health and CMV-seropositive. The sequenced material came from PBMCs.

The DNA of the CDR3 is TGTGCCAGCAGCTCGGACAGGGGCCACGAGCAGTACTTC. Translation: CASSSDRGHEQYF. V gene TRBV5-6 combines with J gene TRBJ2-5, with 9 bases identical to TRBD1. Judging by the DNA end, TRBJ2-7 fits better; the J call may be wrong. Germline V gene sequence: CDR1 SGHDT, CDR2 YYEEEE. The CDR3 has 13 residues.